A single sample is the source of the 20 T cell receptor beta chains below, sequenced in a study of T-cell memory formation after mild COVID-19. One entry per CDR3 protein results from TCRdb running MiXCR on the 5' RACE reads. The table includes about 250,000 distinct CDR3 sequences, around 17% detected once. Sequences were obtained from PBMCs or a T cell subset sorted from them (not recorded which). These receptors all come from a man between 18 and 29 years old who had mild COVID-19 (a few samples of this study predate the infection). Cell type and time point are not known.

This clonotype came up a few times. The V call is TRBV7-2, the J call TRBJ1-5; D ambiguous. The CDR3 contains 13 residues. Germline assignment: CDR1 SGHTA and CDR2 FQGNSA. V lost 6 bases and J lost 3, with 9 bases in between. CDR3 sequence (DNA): TGTGCCAGCAGTCAAGGAATCAATCAGCCCCAGCATTTT. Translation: CASSQGINQPQHF.

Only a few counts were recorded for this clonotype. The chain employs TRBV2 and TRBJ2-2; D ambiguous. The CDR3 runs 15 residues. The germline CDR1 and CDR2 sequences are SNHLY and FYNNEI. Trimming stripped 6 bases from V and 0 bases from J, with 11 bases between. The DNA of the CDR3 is TGTGCCAGCAGCCACCGTCAGCCGAACACCGGGGAGCTGTTTTTT. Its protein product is CASSHRQPNTGELFF. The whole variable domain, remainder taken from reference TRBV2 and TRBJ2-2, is EPEVTQTPSHQVTQMGQEVILRCVPISNHLYFYWYRQILGQKVEFLVSFYNNEISEKSEIFDDQFSVERPDGSNFTLKIRSTKLEDSAMYFCASSHRQPNTGELFFGEGSRLTVL.

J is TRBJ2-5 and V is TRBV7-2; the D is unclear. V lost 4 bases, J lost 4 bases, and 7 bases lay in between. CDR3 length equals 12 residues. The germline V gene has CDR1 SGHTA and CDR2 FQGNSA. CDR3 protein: CASSSLGETQYF. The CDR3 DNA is TGTGCCAGCAGCTCCCTTGGAGAGACCCAGTACTTC.

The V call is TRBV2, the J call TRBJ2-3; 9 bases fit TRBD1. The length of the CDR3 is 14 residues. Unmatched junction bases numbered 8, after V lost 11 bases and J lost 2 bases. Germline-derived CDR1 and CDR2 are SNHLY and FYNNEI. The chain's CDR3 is CAGSGTGFTDTQYF. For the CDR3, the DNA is TGTGCCGGGTCCGGGACAGGGTTCACAGATACGCAGTATTTT. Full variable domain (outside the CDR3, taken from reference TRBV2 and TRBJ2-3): EPEVTQTPSHQVTQMGQEVILRCVPISNHLYFYWYRQILGQKVEFLVSFYNNEISEKSEIFDDQFSVERPDGSNFTLKIRSTKLEDSAMYFCAGSGTGFTDTQYFGPGTRLTVL.

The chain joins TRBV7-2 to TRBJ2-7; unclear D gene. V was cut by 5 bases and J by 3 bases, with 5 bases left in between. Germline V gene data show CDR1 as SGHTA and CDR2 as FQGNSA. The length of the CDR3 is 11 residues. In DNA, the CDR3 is TGTGCCAGCAGCCCCCGCTACGAGCAGTACTTC. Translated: CASSPRYEQYF.

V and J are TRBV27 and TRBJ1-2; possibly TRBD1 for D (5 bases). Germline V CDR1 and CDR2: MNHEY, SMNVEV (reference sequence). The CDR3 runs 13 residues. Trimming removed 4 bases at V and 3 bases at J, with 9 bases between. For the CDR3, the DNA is TGTGCCAGCAGTTCGGTCAGGGACTATGGCTACACCTTC. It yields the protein CASSSVRDYGYTF.

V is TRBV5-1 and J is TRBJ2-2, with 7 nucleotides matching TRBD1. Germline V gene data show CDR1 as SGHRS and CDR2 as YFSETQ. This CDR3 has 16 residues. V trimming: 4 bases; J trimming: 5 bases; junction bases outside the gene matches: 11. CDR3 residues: CASSIRSTGSTGELFF. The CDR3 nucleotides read TGCGCCAGCAGCATTCGTTCGACAGGGTCGACCGGGGAGCTGTTTTTT.

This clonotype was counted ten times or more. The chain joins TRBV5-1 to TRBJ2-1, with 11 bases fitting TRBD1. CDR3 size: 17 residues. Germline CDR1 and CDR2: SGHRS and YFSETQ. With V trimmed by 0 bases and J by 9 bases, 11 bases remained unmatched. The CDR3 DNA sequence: TGCGCCAGCAGCTTGGAGGTGGACAGGGGGCGCGGTGTTGAGCAGTTCTTC. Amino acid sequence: CASSLEVDRGRGVEQFF.

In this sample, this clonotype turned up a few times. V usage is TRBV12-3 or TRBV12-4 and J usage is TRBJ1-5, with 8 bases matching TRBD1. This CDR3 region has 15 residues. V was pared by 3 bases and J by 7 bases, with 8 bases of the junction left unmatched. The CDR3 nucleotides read TGTGCCAGCAGTTTGGGACAGGTACGGGGCCAGCCCCAGCATTTT. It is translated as CASSLGQVRGQPQHF.

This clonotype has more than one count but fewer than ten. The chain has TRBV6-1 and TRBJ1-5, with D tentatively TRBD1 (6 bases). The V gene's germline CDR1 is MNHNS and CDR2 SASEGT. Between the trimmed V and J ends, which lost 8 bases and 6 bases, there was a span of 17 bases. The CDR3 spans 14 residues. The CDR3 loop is CASFLGAEGQPQHF. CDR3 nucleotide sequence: TGTGCCAGCTTCCTGGGGGCGGAGGGTCAGCCCCAGCATTTT.

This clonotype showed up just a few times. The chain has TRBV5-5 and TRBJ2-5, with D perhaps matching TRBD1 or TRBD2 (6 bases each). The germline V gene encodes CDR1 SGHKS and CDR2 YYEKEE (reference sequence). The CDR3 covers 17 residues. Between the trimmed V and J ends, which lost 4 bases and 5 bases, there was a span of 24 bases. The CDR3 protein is CASSPSRGLAGAETQYF. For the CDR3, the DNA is TGTGCCAGCAGCCCTAGCCGGGGGCTAGCAGGAGCGGAGACCCAGTACTTC.

CDR3 DNA sequence: TGCGCCAGCAGCTGGGGGGACAGGGGGCCAGAGACCCAGTACTTC. It is translated as CASSWGDRGPETQYF. This chain uses TRBV5-1 with TRBJ2-5; 12 nucleotides align to TRBD1. This CDR3 spans 15 amino acids. V shed 3 bases and J 4 bases; nucleotides not matched to a gene: 4. Germline V CDR1 and CDR2: SGHRS, YFSETQ. The whole variable domain, filled in from reference TRBV5-1 and TRBJ2-5, reads KAGVTQTPRYLIKTRGQQVTLSCSPISGHRSVSWYQQTPGQGLQFLFEYFSETQRNKGNFPGRFSGRQFSNSRSEMNVSTLELGDSALYLCASSWGDRGPETQYFGPGTRLLVL.

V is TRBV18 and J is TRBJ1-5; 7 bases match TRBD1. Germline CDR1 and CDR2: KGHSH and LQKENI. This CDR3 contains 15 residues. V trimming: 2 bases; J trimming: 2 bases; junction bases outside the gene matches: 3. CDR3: CASSPAGQRNQPQHF. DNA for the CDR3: TGTGCCAGCTCACCAGCGGGACAGCGCAATCAGCCCCAGCATTTT.

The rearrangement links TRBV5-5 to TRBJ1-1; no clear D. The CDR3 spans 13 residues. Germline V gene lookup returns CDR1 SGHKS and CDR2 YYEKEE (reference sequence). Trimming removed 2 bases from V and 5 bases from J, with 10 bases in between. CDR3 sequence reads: CASSFPDGTEAFF. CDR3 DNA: TGTGCCAGCAGCTTTCCTGACGGGACTGAAGCTTTCTTT.

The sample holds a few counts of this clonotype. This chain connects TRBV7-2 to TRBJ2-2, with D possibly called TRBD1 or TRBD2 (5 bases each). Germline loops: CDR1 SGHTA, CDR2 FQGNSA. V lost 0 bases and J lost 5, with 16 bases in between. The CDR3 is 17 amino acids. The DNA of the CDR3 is TGTGCCAGCAGCTTAGCGCCAAGCGAGGGGAGAACCGGGGAGCTGTTTTTT. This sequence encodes CASSLAPSEGRTGELFF.

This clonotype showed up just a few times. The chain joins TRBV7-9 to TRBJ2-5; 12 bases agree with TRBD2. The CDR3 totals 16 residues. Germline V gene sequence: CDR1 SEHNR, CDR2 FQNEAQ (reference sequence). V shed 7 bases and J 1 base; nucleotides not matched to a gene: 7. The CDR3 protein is CASTPRTSGAQETQYF. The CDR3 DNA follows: TGTGCCAGCACCCCTCGGACTAGCGGGGCCCAAGAGACCCAGTACTTC.

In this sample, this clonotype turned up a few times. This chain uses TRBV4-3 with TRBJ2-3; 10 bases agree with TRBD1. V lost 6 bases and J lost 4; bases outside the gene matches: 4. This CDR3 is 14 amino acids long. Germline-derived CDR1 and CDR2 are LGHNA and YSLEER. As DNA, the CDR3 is TGCGCCAGCAGTCGAGGACAGGGGGCAGATACGCAGTATTTT. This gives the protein CASSRGQGADTQYF.

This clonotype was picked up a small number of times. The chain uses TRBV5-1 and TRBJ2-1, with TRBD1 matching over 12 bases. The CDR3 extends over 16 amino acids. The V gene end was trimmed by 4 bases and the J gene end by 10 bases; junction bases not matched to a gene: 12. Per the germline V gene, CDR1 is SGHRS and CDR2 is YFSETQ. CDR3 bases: TGCGCCAGCAGCCCCGGGTCGGGACAGGGGGCAAAGGAGCAGTTCTTC. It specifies CASSPGSGQGAKEQFF.

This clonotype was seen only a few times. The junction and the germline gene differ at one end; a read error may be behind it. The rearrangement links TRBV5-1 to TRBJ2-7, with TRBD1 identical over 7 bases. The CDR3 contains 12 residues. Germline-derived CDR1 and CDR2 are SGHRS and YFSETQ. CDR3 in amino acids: CASSLDRGSVNF. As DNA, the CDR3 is TGCGCCAGCAGCTTGGACAGGGGTTCGGTGAACTTC. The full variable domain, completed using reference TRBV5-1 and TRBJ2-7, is KAGVTQTPRYLIKTRGQQVTLSCSPISGHRSVSWYQQTPGQGLQFLFEYFSETQRNKGNFPGRFSGRQFSNSRSEMNVSTLELGDSALYLCASSLDRGSVNFGPGTRLTVT.

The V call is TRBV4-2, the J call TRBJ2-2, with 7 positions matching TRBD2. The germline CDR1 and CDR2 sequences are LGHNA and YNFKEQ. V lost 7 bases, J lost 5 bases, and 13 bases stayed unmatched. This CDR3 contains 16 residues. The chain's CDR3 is CASNYVPGEGTGELFF. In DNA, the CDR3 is TGTGCCAGCAACTACGTGCCGGGGGAGGGGACCGGGGAGCTGTTTTTT.